This entry lists 20 T cell receptor beta chains sequenced from one sample in a study of beta chain features in type 1 diabetes. As every portion of the isolated RNA was reverse transcribed, the sequencing read expressed TCRB transcripts. Generated by immunoSEQ multiplex PCR, the TCRdb table keeps only in-frame clones and is missing some. Among approximately 340,000 clones listed, less than 15% were seen once. Sequencing used naive CD4+ T cells from blood. These receptors all come from a woman under 30 in good health.

V gene TRBV27 combines with J gene TRBJ2-7; TRBD2 is a possible D gene (5 bases). With 3 bases removed from V and 3 bases from J, the gap between germline ends came to 18 bases. Looked up from germline, CDR1 is MNHEY and CDR2 is SMNVEV (reference sequence). This CDR3 comprises 16 residues. For the CDR3, the DNA is TGTGCCAGCAGTTTCGTGAAGGGAGCCCTCCTCTACGAGCAGTACTTC. Protein sequence: CASSFVKGALLYEQYF.

The chain combines TRBV30 with TRBJ2-6, with D possibly matching TRBD2 (7 bases). The CDR3 length is 17 residues. CDR1 and CDR2 from the germline V gene are GTSNPN and SVGIG (reference sequence). The V and J ends lost 4 bases and 1 base respectively, with 17 bases between them. As DNA, the CDR3 is TGTGCCTGGAAGGGGGGCAGGGAGGGGTCTGGGGCCAACGTCCTGACTTTC. Encoded protein: CAWKGGREGSGANVLTF. The full variable domain, completed using reference TRBV30 and TRBJ2-6, is SQTIHQWPATLVQPVGSPLSLECTVEGTSNPNLYWYRQAAGRGLQLLFYSVGIGQISSEVPQNLSASRPQDRQFILSSKKLLLSDSGFYLCAWKGGREGSGANVLTFGAGSRLTVL.

V is TRBV5-4 and J is TRBJ1-1; possibly TRBD1 for D (5 bases). V was pared by 5 bases and J by 5 bases, with 13 bases between. The CDR3 spans 13 residues. CDR1 is SGHNT and CDR2 is YYREEE in the germline V gene (reference sequence). The CDR3 sequence: CASRGQGGTEAFF. The CDR3 nucleotides read TGTGCCAGCAGAGGTCAGGGTGGTACTGAAGCTTTCTTT.

This sequence joins TRBV29-1 and TRBJ1-1; no clear D gene. The germline V gene has CDR1 SQVTM and CDR2 ANQGSEA. This CDR3 has 13 amino acids. Deletions cut 3 bases from V and 0 bases from J, with 8 bases between. CDR3 nucleotides: TGCAGCGTTGAGAGGCCCCTGAACACTGAAGCTTTCTTT. It specifies CSVERPLNTEAFF.

The chain couples TRBV10-1 to TRBJ2-1; 7 bases agree with TRBD2. The V segment lost 3 bases and the J segment 5 bases; nucleotides outside the gene matches: 7. Germline V lookup: CDR1 WNHNN, CDR2 SYGVQD (reference sequence). CDR3 length: 15 amino acids. The CDR3 spells CASSDLQGGDNEQFF. The CDR3 bases are TGCGCCAGCAGTGACCTCCAGGGAGGGGACAATGAGCAGTTCTTC.

The chain uses TRBV9 and TRBJ2-2, with 7 nucleotides matching TRBD1. CDR1 is SGDLS and CDR2 is YYNGEE in the germline V gene. Unmatched junction bases numbered 7, after V lost 0 bases and J lost 5 bases. This CDR3 is built from 16 residues. The CDR3 sequence: CASSVALRGRTGELFF. In DNA, the CDR3 is TGTGCCAGCAGCGTAGCCCTGAGGGGGCGGACCGGGGAGCTGTTTTTT.

This clone was picked up a small number of times. As DNA, the CDR3 is TGTGCCAGCTCACCTAAATTGCCAAGCGGGAGTATGTTCCACGAGCAGTACTTC. It yields the protein CASSPKLPSGSMFHEQYF. V is TRBV18 and J is TRBJ2-7; 8 bases align to TRBD2. After removal of 3 bases from V and 5 bases from J, the junction contained 18 bases not matched to a gene. The germline V gene has CDR1 KGHSH and CDR2 LQKENI. This CDR3 spans 18 amino acids.

This clone occurred a few times. This rearrangement joins TRBV6-5 to TRBJ2-1; TRBD2 matches at 9 bases. The CDR3 has 15 amino acids. V lost 6 bases, J lost 0 bases, and 3 bases stayed unmatched. Germline lookup yields CDR1 MNHEY and CDR2 SVGAGI. CDR3 DNA sequence: TGTGCCAGCAGCCTAGCGGGAAACTCCTACAATGAGCAGTTCTTC. It translates to CASSLAGNSYNEQFF.

The sample holds a few counts of this clone. V usage is TRBV9 and J usage is TRBJ2-3; TRBD2 agrees at 11 bases. Germline values: CDR1 SGDLS, CDR2 YYNGEE. Trimming at V came to 4 bases and at J to 2 bases, leaving 9 bases not matched to a gene. CDR3 length equals 17 residues. This chain's CDR3 is CASSKRLAGYLTDTQYF. Here the CDR3 DNA reads TGTGCCAGCAGCAAACGACTAGCGGGATACCTCACAGATACGCAGTATTTT.

This clone was observed a handful of times. V gene TRBV18 combines with J gene TRBJ2-7, with 7 bases that match TRBD2. Germline CDR1 and CDR2: KGHSH and LQKENI. V lost 6 bases and J lost 12; bases outside the gene matches: 17. This CDR3 is 14 amino acids long. The chain's CDR3 is CASSPGTTSIGAYF. In nucleotides, the CDR3 is TGTGCCAGCTCTCCCGGGACTACCTCTATCGGTGCGTACTTC.

This clone was counted only a few times. V gene TRBV7-2 combines with J gene TRBJ1-5; D not resolved. The CDR3 has 13 amino acids. The germline CDR1 and CDR2 sequences are SGHTA and FQGNSA. The V end was cut by 1 base, the J end by 7 bases, with 8 bases between. The CDR3 loop reads CASSLEVRQPQHF. CDR3 DNA: TGTGCCAGCAGCTTAGAAGTGAGACAGCCCCAGCATTTT.

This clone is a singleton in its sample. This sequence joins TRBV6-5 and TRBJ2-3, with TRBD2 matching over 7 bases. Germline loops: CDR1 MNHEY, CDR2 SVGAGI. With V trimmed by 5 bases and J by 1 base, 3 bases remained unmatched. The CDR3 is 14 amino acids. CDR3 sequence reads: CASSTGRRTDTQYF. CDR3 nucleotide sequence: TGTGCCAGCAGTACCGGGAGGCGCACAGATACGCAGTATTTT.

V is TRBV7-2 and J is TRBJ2-7; TRBD1 might be the D (6 bases). The germline V gene encodes CDR1 SGHTA and CDR2 FQGNSA. The CDR3 extends over 13 amino acids. Between the trimmed V and J ends, which lost 5 bases and 3 bases, there was a span of 11 bases. CDR3 bases: TGTGCCAGCAGCCAACGACAGGACTACGAGCAGTACTTC. Protein: CASSQRQDYEQYF.

This clone has more than one count but fewer than ten. The V call is TRBV5-1, the J call TRBJ2-3, with 14 bases aligning to TRBD2. The CDR3 runs 18 residues. Per the germline V gene, CDR1 is SGHRS and CDR2 is YFSETQ. V lost 3 bases to trimming and J lost 3 bases; unmatched junction nucleotides: 9. In DNA, the CDR3 is TGCGCCAGCAGCTCCCTTCGACTAGCGGGAGGGCCTACAGATACGCAGTATTTT. This sequence encodes CASSSLRLAGGPTDTQYF.

This clone has more than one count but fewer than ten. This CDR3 reads CASSLVAGLSPETQYF. The CDR3 DNA sequence: TGTGCCAGCAGTTTAGTTGCGGGACTTTCCCCAGAGACCCAGTACTTC. The rearrangement uses TRBV27 and TRBJ2-5; D perhaps matches TRBD2 (6 bases). The V gene lost 2 bases and the J gene lost 4 bases, with 17 bases spanning the gap. The CDR3 has 16 residues. The germline CDR1 and CDR2 sequences are MNHEY and SMNVEV (reference sequence).

The rearrangement links TRBV10-3 to TRBJ2-5; TRBD1 agrees at 7 bases. CDR1 ENHRY and CDR2 SYGVKD come from the germline V gene. V was pared by 4 bases and J by 5 bases, with 7 bases of the junction left unmatched. The CDR3 totals 14 residues. CDR3 nucleotides: TGTGCCATCAGTGGACAGGGTTGGGTTGAGACCCAGTACTTC. Translation: CAISGQGWVETQYF.

The chain recombines TRBV18 with TRBJ1-5; 11 positions match TRBD1. Germline V lookup: CDR1 KGHSH, CDR2 LQKENI. V lost 4 bases and J lost 4; bases outside the gene matches: 3. The CDR3 loop spans 15 amino acids. In DNA, the CDR3 is TGTGCCAGCTCACAAGGGGACAGGGGGAATCAGCCCCAGCATTTT. Encoded protein: CASSQGDRGNQPQHF.

The genes are TRBV5-6 and TRBJ2-3; TRBD2 agrees at 11 bases. V shed 0 bases, J shed 6 bases, and the junction held 9 bases outside the gene matches. CDR1 is SGHDT, CDR2 YYEEEE, per germline. The CDR3 is 17 residues long. CDR3 loop: CASSLEASGRWWDTQYF. CDR3 DNA sequence: TGTGCCAGCAGCTTGGAGGCTAGCGGGAGGTGGTGGGATACGCAGTATTTT.

The chain links TRBV6-5 to TRBJ2-1, with 11 positions matching TRBD2. CDR3 length: 14 residues. After removal of 6 bases from V and 9 bases from J, the junction contained 7 bases not matched to a gene. Per the germline V gene, CDR1 is MNHEY and CDR2 is SVGAGI. The CDR3 sequence is CASRLAGVSGEQFF. The DNA for the CDR3 is TGTGCCAGCAGACTAGCGGGAGTTTCCGGTGAGCAGTTCTTC.

This clone was recorded a few times. CDR3 nucleotides: TGTGCCAGCAGGAAATCAGTAGAGACCCAGTACTTC. This gives the protein CASRKSVETQYF. The chain couples TRBV7-9 to TRBJ2-5, with D unclear. V lost 6 bases to trimming and J lost 4 bases, with 9 bases between them. The CDR3 spans 12 residues. CDR1 and CDR2 (germline): SEHNR, FQNEAQ (reference sequence).